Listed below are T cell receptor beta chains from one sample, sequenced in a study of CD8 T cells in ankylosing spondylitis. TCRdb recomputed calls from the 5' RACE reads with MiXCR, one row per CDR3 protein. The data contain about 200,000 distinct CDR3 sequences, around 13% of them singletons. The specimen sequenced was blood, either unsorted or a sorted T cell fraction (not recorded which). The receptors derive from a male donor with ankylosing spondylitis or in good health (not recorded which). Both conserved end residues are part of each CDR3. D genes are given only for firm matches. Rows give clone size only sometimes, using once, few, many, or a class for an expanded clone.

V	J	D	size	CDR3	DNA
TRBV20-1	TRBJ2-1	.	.	CSARDPASAYNEQFF	TGCAGTGCTAGAGATCCTGCTAGCGCGTACAATGAGCAGTTCTTC
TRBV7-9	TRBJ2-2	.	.	CASSLWGVTGELFF	TGTGCCAGCAGCTTATGGGGGGTCACCGGGGAGCTGTTTTTT
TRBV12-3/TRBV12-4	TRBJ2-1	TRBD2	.	CASRPGLAETRDEQFF	TGTGCCAGCAGACCCGGACTAGCGGAGACGAGGGATGAGCAGTTCTTC
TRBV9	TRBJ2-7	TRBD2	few	CASSWGGGYEQYF	TGTGCCAGCAGCTGGGGGGGGGGTTACGAGCAGTACTTC
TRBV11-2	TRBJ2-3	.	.	CASSLEGYSGASTDTQYF	TGTGCCAGCAGCCTGGAGGGGTATAGCGGTGCTAGCACAGATACGCAGTATTTT
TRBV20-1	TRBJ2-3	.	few	CSAAPQNIDTQYF	TGCAGTGCCGCCCCCCAGAATATTGATACGCAGTATTTT
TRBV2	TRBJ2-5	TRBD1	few	CASSFPGQEGETQYF	TGTGCCAGCAGCTTCCCGGGACAGGAGGGGGAGACCCAGTACTTC
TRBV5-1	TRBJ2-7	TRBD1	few	CASSFDPGQGAWSFSEQYF	TGCGCCAGCAGCTTCGACCCGGGACAGGGGGCATGGTCCTTCTCCGAGCAGTACTTC
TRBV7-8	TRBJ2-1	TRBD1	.	CASRVGQGAPRGEQFF	TGTGCCAGCAGAGTGGGACAGGGGGCGCCTCGGGGTGAGCAGTTCTTC
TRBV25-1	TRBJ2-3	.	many	CASSVQGTQYF	TGTGCCAGCAGTGTACAGGGTACGCAGTATTTT
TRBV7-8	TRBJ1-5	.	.	CASSLFGGRDSNQPQHF	TGTGCCAGCAGCTTGTTCGGGGGGAGGGATAGCAATCAGCCCCAGCATTTT
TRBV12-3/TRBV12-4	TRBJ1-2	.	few	CASRDGYYGYTF	TGTGCCAGCAGGGACGGATACTATGGCTACACCTTC
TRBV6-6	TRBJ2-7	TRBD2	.	CASEAGGPPYEQYF	TGTGCCAGCGAGGCGGGGGGCCCTCCCTACGAGCAGTACTTC
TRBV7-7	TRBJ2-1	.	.	CASSADLSSYNEQFF	TGTGCCAGCAGCGCCGACCTCAGCTCCTACAATGAGCAGTTCTTC
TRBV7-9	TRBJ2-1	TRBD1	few	CASSSGTGGSYNEQFF	TGTGCCAGCAGCTCCGGGACAGGGGGCTCCTACAATGAGCAGTTCTTC
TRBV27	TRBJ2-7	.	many	CASSFGRAYEQYF	TGTGCCAGCAGTTTCGGTAGGGCCTACGAGCAGTACTTC
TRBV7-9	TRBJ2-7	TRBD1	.	CASSSGQGNHEQYF	TGTGCCAGCAGCTCGGGACAGGGGAACCACGAGCAGTACTTC
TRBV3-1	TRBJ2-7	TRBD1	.	CASSPGQAHEQYF	TGTGCCAGCAGCCCTGGACAGGCCCACGAGCAGTACTTC
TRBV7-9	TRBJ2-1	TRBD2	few	CASSSTSGEYNEQFF	TGTGCCAGCAGCTCGACTAGCGGGGAATACAATGAGCAGTTCTTC
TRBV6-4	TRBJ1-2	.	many	CASGWSPKEWGRNIGPGYTF	TGTGCCAGCGGTTGGAGCCCGAAGGAATGGGGTAGGAATATCGGGCCCGGCTACACCTTC
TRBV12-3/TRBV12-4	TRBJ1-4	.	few	CASSLGNPGRANEKLFF	TGTGCCAGCAGTTTAGGTAACCCGGGACGGGCAAATGAAAAACTGTTTTTT
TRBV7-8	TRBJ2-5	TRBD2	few	CASSGRLAGVQETQYF	TGTGCCAGCAGCGGACGACTAGCGGGGGTCCAAGAGACCCAGTACTTC
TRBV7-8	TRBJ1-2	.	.	CASSLEGSGYTF	TGTGCCAGCAGCCTAGAAGGCTCTGGCTACACCTTC
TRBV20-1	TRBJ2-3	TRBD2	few	CSAPAGLAGAGTSSDTQYF	TGCAGTGCCCCCGCGGGACTAGCGGGAGCAGGGACCTCTTCAGATACGCAGTATTTT
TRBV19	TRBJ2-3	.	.	CASSTPTATDTQYF	TGTGCCAGTAGTACCCCGACAGCCACAGATACGCAGTATTTT
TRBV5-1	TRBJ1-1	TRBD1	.	CASTPGQGYTEAFF	TGCGCCAGCACCCCGGGACAGGGGTACACTGAAGCTTTCTTT
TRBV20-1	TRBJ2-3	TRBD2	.	CSAPWEGRTDTQYF	TGCAGTGCTCCGTGGGAGGGTCGCACAGATACGCAGTATTTT
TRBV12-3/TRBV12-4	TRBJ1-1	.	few	CASSLGRQTEAFF	TGTGCCAGCAGTTTAGGGAGACAGACTGAAGCTTTCTTT
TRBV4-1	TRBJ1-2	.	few	CASSQEQGSLWYGYTF	TGCGCCAGCAGCCAGGAACAGGGATCGCTATGGTATGGCTACACCTTC
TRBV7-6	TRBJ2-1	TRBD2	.	CASSPHAAGRYNEQFF	TGTGCCAGCAGCCCCCACGCAGCGGGGCGCTACAATGAGCAGTTCTTC
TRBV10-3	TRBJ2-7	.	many	CAISESTRGLYEQYF	TGTGCCATCAGTGAGTCGACTAGGGGTCTCTACGAGCAGTACTTC
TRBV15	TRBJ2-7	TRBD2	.	CATSRDGLADEQYF	TGTGCCACCAGCAGAGATGGACTAGCGGACGAGCAGTACTTC
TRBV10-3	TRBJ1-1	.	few	CAISQGDGTEAFF	TGTGCCATCAGCCAGGGAGACGGCACTGAAGCTTTCTTT
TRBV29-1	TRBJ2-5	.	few	CSVAPMWEEETQYF	TGCAGCGTCGCCCCTATGTGGGAAGAAGAGACCCAGTACTTC
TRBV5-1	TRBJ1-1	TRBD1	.	CASSQWDRNTEAFF	TGCGCCAGCAGCCAATGGGACAGGAACACTGAAGCTTTCTTT
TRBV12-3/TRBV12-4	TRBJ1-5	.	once	CASNLEGALRPQHF	TGTGCCAGCAACCTTGAAGGGGCCCTGAGGCCCCAGCATTTT
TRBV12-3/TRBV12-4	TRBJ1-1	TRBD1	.	CASSLGPTGETEAFF	TGTGCCAGCAGTTTAGGCCCGACAGGGGAGACTGAAGCTTTCTTT
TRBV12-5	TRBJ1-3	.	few	CASGPGVSGNTIYF	TGTGCTAGTGGCCCGGGAGTCTCTGGAAACACCATATATTTT
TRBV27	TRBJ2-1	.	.	CASGGSGSYNEQFF	TGTGCCAGCGGGGGCAGCGGCTCCTACAATGAGCAGTTCTTC
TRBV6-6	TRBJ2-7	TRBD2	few	CASSYSAGGYEQYF	TGTGCCAGCAGTTACTCCGCGGGAGGATACGAGCAGTACTTC
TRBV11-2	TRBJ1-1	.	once	CASSSYTEAFF	TGTGCCAGCAGCTCGTACACTGAAGCTTTCTTT
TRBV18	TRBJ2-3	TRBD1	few	CASSLGQGQYF	TGTGCCAGCTCTCTAGGACAGGGACAGTATTTT
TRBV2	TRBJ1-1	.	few	CASWRGLNTEAFF	TGTGCCAGCTGGCGGGGCTTGAACACTGAAGCTTTCTTT
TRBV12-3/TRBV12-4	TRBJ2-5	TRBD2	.	CASSAGGPETQYF	TGTGCCAGCAGTGCGGGGGGGCCCGAGACCCAGTACTTC
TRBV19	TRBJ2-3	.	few	CASSSRTHRTDTQYF	TGTGCCAGTAGTTCTCGGACCCACCGCACAGATACGCAGTATTTT
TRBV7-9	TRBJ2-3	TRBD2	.	CASEGLAGGSDTQYF	TGTGCCAGCGAAGGGCTAGCGGGAGGGTCAGATACGCAGTATTTT
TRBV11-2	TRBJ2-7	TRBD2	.	CASSWSGSPSYEQYF	TGTGCCAGCAGCTGGAGCGGGAGCCCATCCTACGAGCAGTACTTC
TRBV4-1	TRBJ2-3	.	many	CASSHLEGTDTQYF	TGCGCCAGCAGCCACCTTGAAGGTACAGATACGCAGTATTTT
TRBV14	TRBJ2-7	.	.	CASSQVESYEQYF	TGTGCCAGCAGCCAAGTCGAGAGCTACGAGCAGTACTTC
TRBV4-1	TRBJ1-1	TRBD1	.	CASSQWQGANTEAFF	TGCGCCAGCAGCCAATGGCAGGGGGCGAACACTGAAGCTTTCTTT
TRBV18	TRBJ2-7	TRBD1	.	CASSPQGQGNEQYF	TGTGCCAGCTCACCGCAGGGACAGGGAAACGAGCAGTACTTC
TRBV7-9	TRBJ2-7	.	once	CASSFPGGPFCYEQYF	TGTGCCAGCAGCTTTCCCGGCGGTCCCTTCTGCTACGAGCAGTACTTC
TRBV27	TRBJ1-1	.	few	CASSFGDMNTEAFF	TGTGCCAGCAGTTTTGGGGACATGAACACTGAAGCTTTCTTT
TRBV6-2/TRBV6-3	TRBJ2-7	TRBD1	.	CASKTGGFGYEQYF	TGTGCCAGCAAAACAGGGGGTTTCGGTTACGAGCAGTACTTC
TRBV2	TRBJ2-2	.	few	CASSERGYTGELFF	TGTGCCAGCAGTGAGCGAGGGTACACCGGGGAGCTGTTTTTT